This T cell receptor (beta chain) comes out of a study of shared clonotypes between healthy human individuals. The CDR3 runs 11 residues. The germline gives CDR1 SGHTA, CDR2 FQGNSA. V was clipped by 5 bases and J by 4 bases, with 6 bases between them. CD4+ cell separation produced CD45RA+ naive and CD45RA-negative memory subsets. Genomic DNA from each subset was divided evenly over several immunoSEQ plates. Only in-frame clones appear in the TCRdb table, and some are missing; sequencing was by immunoSEQ multiplex PCR. The profile shows approximately 980,000 clones, 76% of them singletons. This TCR was sampled from a man younger than 35 in good health. V and J are TRBV7-2 and TRBJ2-7; the D is unclear. The sample consisted of memory CD4+ T cells sorted from blood. Subset specified: CD45RA-negative fraction. The CDR3 region is CASSKGYEQYF. CDR3 bases: TGTGCCAGCAGCAAAGGGTACGAGCAGTACTTC.